This T cell receptor beta chain was observed in a study of T cell clonotyping in hematopoietic cell transplantation. Whole-study findings and limits: Recipient TCR diversity dropped after transplant; expanded clonotypes rose from day 30 to 180.

CDR3 length: 17 amino acids. The V end lost 2 bases, the J end lost 2 bases, and 19 bases lay between the germline ends. Germline V lookup: CDR1 SGHTS, CDR2 YDEGEE. Profiling relied on immunoSEQ multiplex PCR, and the TCRdb table lists in-frame clones only, not all of them. The table records about 12,000 clones, roughly 87% of them present only once. As regards this clone: What it recognizes is unknown.

The V call is TRBV5-8, the J call TRBJ1-2; the D is unclear. Material: peripheral blood mononuclear cells. This TCR came from a human donor who either received an allogeneic hematopoietic cell transplant for a myeloid malignancy or was a related donor (not recorded which). Some clones in this sample may be carry-over from other donors' samples. The CDR3 DNA is TGTGCCAGCAGCTTTTCCTTCTCCAGACTCACCAACTATGGCTACACCTTC. Protein product: CASSFSFSRLTNYGYTF.